This entry features one TCR beta chain sequence. Its specificity is not known. This entry comes from a study of beta chain features in type 1 diabetes. Study background: The number of sorted cells examined across all samples was some 99,000,000. Study results and limitations: There was a possibility that cDNA sequencing over-represented cells with high TCR expression. Lower insertion and higher deletion counts appeared at VDJ junctions in type 1 diabetes patients.

Sorted CD4+ subsets: naive, central memory, regulatory, stem cell-like memory (CD45RO/CCR7/CD25/CD127/CD95/CD27 panel). Expressed TCRB transcripts were sequenced, since all the RNA that had been isolated was reverse transcribed. The data were produced by immunoSEQ multiplex PCR, yet TCRdb's version contains in-frame clones alone and is incomplete. The sample records over 700,000 clones, 17% being singletons. The V end lost 5 bases, the J end lost 0 bases, and 14 bases lay between the germline ends. This CDR3 is built from 16 residues. CDR1 SEHNR and CDR2 FQNEAQ come from the germline V gene (reference sequence).

The gene calls are TRBV7-9 and TRBJ1-3; D gene unclear. The TCR originated in a woman between 18 and 30 years old in good health. Sequencing was performed on naive CD4+ T cells from blood. CDR3 residues: CASSPSYAHSGNTIYF. The CDR3 region has the DNA TGTGCCAGCAGCCCCTCGTACGCTCACTCTGGAAACACCATATATTTT.